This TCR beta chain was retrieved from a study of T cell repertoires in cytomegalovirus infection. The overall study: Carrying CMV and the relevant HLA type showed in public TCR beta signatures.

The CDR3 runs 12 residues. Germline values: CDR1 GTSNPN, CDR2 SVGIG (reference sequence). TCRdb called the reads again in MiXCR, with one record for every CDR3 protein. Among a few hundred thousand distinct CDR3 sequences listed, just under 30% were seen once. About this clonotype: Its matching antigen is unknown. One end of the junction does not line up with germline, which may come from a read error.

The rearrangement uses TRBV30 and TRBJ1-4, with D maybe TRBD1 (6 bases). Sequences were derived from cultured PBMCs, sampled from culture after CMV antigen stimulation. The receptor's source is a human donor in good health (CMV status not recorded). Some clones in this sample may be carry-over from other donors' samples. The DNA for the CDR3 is TGTGCCTGGAGTGTAAATACAGGGAACCTGATTTTT. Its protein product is CAWSVNTGNLIF.